One and the same sample provided the 2 T cell receptor beta chains below, sequenced in a study of T-cell reconstitution after alpha-beta-depleted transplantation in children. Preparing the TCRbeta library involved the use of unique molecular identifiers. MiXCR was run by TCRdb on the PCR reads, yielding one entry per CDR3 protein. The data show over 150,000 distinct CDR3 sequences, with about 6.6% seen just once and 4.5% to 6.5% held by the top ten. The source material was PBMCs, sampled before TCRalphabeta/CD19-depleted stem cell transplant. The origin of the receptors is a boy younger than 10 with acute lymphoblastic leukemia, due to receive a stem cell transplant.

This clonotype was detected ten times or more. The chain links TRBV6-5 to TRBJ2-1; D remains unclear. Germline CDR1 is MNHEY and CDR2 is SVGAGI. V lost 6 bases to trimming and J lost 8 bases, with 17 bases between them. This CDR3 region has 14 residues. The CDR3 is CASSRTARSDEQFF. The CDR3 coding sequence is TGTGCCAGCAGCCGTACCGCCCGTTCCGATGAGCAGTTCTTC.

This clonotype was seen ten or more times. The chain joins TRBV29-1 to TRBJ1-1; possible D gene TRBD1, 5 bases. Deletions cut 1 base from V and 6 bases from J, with 12 bases between. The V gene's germline CDR1 is SQVTM and CDR2 ANQGSEA. This CDR3 is built from 13 residues. The CDR3 DNA follows: TGCAGCGTTGAAGTGAGGGGTGGAGCTGAAGCTTTCTTT. It yields the protein CSVEVRGGAEAFF.